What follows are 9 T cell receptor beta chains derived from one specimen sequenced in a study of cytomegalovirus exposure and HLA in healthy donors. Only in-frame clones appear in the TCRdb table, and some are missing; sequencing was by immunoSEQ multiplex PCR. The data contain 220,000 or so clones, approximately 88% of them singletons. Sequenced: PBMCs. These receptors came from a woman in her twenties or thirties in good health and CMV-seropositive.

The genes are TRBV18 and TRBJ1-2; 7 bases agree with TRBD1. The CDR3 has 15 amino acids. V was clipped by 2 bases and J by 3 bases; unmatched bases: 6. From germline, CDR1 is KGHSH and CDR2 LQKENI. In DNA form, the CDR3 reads TGTGCCAGCTCACCATCCGGGACAGCAGACTATGGCTACACCTTC. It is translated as CASSPSGTADYGYTF. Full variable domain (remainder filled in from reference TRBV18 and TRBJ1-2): NAGVMQNPRHLVRRRGQEARLRCSPMKGHSHVYWYRQLPEEGLKFMVYLQKENIIDESGMPKERFSAEFPKEGPSILRIQQVVRGDSAAYFCASSPSGTADYGYTFGSGTRLTVV.

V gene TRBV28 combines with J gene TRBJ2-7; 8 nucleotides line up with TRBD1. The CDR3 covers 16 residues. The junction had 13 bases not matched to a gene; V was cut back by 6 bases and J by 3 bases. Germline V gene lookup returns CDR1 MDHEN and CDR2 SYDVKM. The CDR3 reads CASSLTSQGAIYEQYF. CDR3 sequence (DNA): TGTGCCAGCAGCCTAACAAGTCAGGGGGCAATCTACGAGCAGTACTTC.

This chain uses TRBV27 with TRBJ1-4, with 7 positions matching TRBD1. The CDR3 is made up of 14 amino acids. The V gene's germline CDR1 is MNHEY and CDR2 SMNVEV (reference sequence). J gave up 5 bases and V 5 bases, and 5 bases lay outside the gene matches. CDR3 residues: CASSQQGSNEKLFF. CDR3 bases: TGTGCCAGCAGTCAACAGGGGAGCAATGAAAAACTGTTTTTT.

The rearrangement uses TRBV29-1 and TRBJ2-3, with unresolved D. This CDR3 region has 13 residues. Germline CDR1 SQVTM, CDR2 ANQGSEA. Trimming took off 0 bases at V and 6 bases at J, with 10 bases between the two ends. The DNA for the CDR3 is TGCAGCGTTGAAGAGGAAAGGCGTGATACGCAGTATTTT. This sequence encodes CSVEEERRDTQYF.

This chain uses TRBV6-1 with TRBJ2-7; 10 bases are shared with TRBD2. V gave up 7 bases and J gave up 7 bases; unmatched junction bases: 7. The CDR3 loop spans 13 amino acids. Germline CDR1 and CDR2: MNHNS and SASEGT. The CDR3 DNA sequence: TGTGCCAGCAAGGGACTAGCGAGTTGGGAGCAGTACTTC. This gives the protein CASKGLASWEQYF.

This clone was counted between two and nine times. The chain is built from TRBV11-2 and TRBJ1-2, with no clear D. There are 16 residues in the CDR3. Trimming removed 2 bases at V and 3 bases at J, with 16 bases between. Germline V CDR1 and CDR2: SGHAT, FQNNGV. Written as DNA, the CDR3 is TGTGCCAGCAGCTTAACGTTTTCACAACCCCACTATGGCTACACCTTC. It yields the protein CASSLTFSQPHYGYTF.

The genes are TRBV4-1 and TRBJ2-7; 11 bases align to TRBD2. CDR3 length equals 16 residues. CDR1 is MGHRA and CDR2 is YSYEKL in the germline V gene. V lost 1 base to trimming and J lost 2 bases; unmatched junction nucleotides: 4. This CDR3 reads CASSQGLAGITYEQYF. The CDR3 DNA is TGCGCCAGCAGCCAAGGACTAGCGGGGATCACCTACGAGCAGTACTTC.

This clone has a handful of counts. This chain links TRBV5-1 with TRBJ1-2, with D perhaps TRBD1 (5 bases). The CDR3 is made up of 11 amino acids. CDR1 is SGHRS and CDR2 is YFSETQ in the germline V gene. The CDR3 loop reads CLNPPQGGYTF. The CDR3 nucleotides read TGCCTCAATCCCCCCCAGGGCGGCTACACCTTC.

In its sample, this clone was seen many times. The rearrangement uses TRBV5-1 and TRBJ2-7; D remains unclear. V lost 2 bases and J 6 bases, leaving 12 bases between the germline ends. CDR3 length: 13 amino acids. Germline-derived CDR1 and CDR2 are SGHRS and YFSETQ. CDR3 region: CASSLGYTFEQYF. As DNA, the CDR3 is TGCGCCAGCAGCTTAGGTTACACATTCGAGCAGTACTTC.